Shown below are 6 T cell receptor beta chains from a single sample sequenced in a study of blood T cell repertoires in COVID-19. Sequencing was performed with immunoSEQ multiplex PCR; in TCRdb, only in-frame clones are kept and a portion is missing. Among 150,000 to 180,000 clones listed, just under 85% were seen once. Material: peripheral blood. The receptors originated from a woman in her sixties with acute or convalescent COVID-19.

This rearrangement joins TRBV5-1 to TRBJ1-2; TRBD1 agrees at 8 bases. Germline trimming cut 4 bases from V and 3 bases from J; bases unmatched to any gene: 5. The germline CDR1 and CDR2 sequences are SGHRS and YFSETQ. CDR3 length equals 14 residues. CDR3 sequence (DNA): TGCGCCAGCAGCGCGGACAGGGCGTACTATGGCTACACCTTC. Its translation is CASSADRAYYGYTF.

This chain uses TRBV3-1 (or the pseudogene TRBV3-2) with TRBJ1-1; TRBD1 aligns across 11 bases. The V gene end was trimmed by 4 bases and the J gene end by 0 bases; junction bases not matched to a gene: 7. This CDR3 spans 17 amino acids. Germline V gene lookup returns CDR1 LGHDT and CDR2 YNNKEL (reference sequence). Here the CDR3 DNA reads TGTGCCAGCAGCCTTATGGGACAGGGGGTCCTGAACACTGAAGCTTTCTTT. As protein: CASSLMGQGVLNTEAFF.

Written as DNA, the CDR3 is TGTGCCAGCAGCGTAGCCACGGGTCATTATTCACCCCTCCACTTT. Protein product: CASSVATGHYSPLHF. The V call is TRBV9, the J call TRBJ1-6; D gene uncertain. In germline, CDR1 is SGDLS, CDR2 YYNGEE. Trimming took off 0 bases at V and 8 bases at J, with 12 bases between the two ends. This CDR3 has 15 amino acids.

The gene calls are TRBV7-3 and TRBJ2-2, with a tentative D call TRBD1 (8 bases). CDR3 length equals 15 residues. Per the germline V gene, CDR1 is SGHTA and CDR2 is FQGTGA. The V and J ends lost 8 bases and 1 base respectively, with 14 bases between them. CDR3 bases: TGTGCCAGCGGGGGGGGACAGGAGAACACCGGGGAGCTGTTTTTT. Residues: CASGGGQENTGELFF.

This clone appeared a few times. The CDR3: CASRPQVNQPQHF. The DNA for the CDR3 is TGTGCCAGCAGGCCACAGGTGAATCAGCCCCAGCATTTT. V gene TRBV6-5 combines with J gene TRBJ1-5, with D perhaps TRBD1 (5 bases). Germline CDR1 is MNHEY and CDR2 is SVGAGI. There are 13 residues in the CDR3. Trimming left V 6 bases short and J 4 bases short, with 10 bases between.

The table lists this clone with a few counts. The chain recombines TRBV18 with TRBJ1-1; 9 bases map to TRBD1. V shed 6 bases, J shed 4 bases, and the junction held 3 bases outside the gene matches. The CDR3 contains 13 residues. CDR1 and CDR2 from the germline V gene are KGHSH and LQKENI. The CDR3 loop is CASSGQGGTEAFF. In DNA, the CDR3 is TGTGCCAGCTCGGGACAGGGAGGCACTGAAGCTTTCTTT.